The T cell receptor (beta chain) under discussion was sequenced for a study of Ad26.COV2.S vaccination and SARS-CoV-2 variants. Across the whole study: The COV1001 Ad26.COV2.S trial arm included the donor.

Treatment denoted: approximately 18 received Ad26.COV2.S at low or high dose, single or two shots; about 5 received placebo; per-sample allocation not given. Day 63 after the first injection of vaccine or placebo was the sampling time. Germline-derived CDR1 and CDR2 are SQVTM and ANQGSEA. There are 15 residues in the CDR3. Germline trimming cut 3 bases from V and 0 bases from J; bases unmatched to any gene: 3. The assay was immunoSEQ multiplex PCR, and TCRdb's table has in-frame clones only and misses some. Of hundreds of thousands of clones detected, around nine tenths appear once; the ten largest clones hold about 10%.

The sequenced sample was peripheral blood, obtained in a trial of Ad26.COV2.S vaccine versus placebo. This receptor was identified in a person aged 18-65 years who received the Ad26.COV2.S COVID-19 vaccine or a placebo. This chain connects TRBV29-1 to TRBJ2-1, with TRBD1 matching 9 bases. The CDR3 DNA is TGCAGCGTTGAGGTGGACAGGGGCTCCTACAATGAGCAGTTCTTC. It codes for CSVEVDRGSYNEQFF.